This is a list of T cell receptor beta chains from one sample in a study of blood T cell repertoires in COVID-19. Clones were read by immunoSEQ multiplex PCR, and TCRdb kept only the in-frame ones, dropping some. The table has approximately 480,000 clones, approximately 89% seen once; the top ten hold about 0.91%. Material: peripheral blood. Every receptor here comes from a man between 18 and 35 years old with COVID-19, enrolled during active disease. The CDR3 runs from the conserved cysteine through the conserved F or W. The D gene is left open where the match is weak. Clone sizes are given selectively: once, few, many, or a class where the clone is expanded.

>TRBJ2-7|15|.|.|TRBV3-1/TRBV3-2
CASSQGEILAYEQYF
TGTGCCAGCAGCCAAGGGGAGATTCTGGCCTACGAGCAGTACTTC
>TRBJ1-3|13|.|TRBD1|TRBV11-2
CASSLAGGHTIYF
TGTGCCAGCAGCTTAGCAGGGGGGCACACCATATATTTT
>TRBJ2-5|17|.|.|TRBV11-2
CASSPTRAGGWQETQYF
TGTGCCAGCAGCCCCACTAGAGCCGGAGGTTGGCAAGAGACCCAGTACTTC
>TRBJ2-7|11|.|.|TRBV2
CASFSSYEQYF
TGTGCCAGCTTCAGCTCCTACGAGCAGTACTTC
>TRBJ2-2|14|.|TRBD2|TRBV25-1
CASSGGALTGELFF
TGTGCCAGCAGCGGGGGGGCCCTTACCGGGGAGCTGTTTTTT
>TRBJ1-1|16|.|.|TRBV5-1
CASSSDRLNMNTEAFF
TGCGCCAGCAGTTCGGACAGACTAAACATGAACACTGAAGCTTTCTTT
>TRBJ2-1|15|once|TRBD2|TRBV27
CASSLATSGANEQFF
TGTGCCAGCAGTTTAGCGACTAGCGGGGCTAATGAGCAGTTCTTC
>TRBJ2-1|14|.|TRBD1|TRBV7-9
CASSSDRDRREQFF
TGTGCCAGCAGCTCCGACCGGGACAGACGAGAGCAGTTCTTC
>TRBJ1-2|13|.|TRBD1|TRBV6-5
CASRIQGARGYTF
TGTGCCAGCAGGATTCAGGGGGCGCGTGGCTACACCTTC
>TRBJ1-1|14|.|.|TRBV7-9
CASSLVGLNTEAFF
TGTGCCAGCAGCTTAGTGGGCTTGAACACTGAAGCTTTCTTT
>TRBJ1-6|15|.|TRBD1|TRBV7-9
CASSAGDSSVSPLHF
TGTGCCAGCAGCGCTGGGGACAGTTCGGTCTCACCCCTCCACTTT
>TRBJ2-7|15|.|.|TRBV7-9
CASSHRVESSYEQYF
TGTGCCAGCAGCCACAGGGTCGAGAGCTCCTACGAGCAGTACTTC
>TRBJ2-4|15|.|TRBD1|TRBV2
CASTPGQGTGNIQYF
TGTGCCAGCACCCCGGGACAGGGGACGGGAAACATTCAGTACTTC
>TRBJ2-2|16|.|TRBD2|TRBV5-4
CASSSGLAGGTGELFF
TGTGCCAGCAGCTCTGGACTAGCGGGGGGGACCGGGGAGCTGTTTTTT
>TRBJ1-3|15|.|TRBD1|TRBV9
CASSSSQGAGNTIYF
TGTGCCAGCAGTAGCTCCCAGGGGGCGGGAAACACCATATATTTT
>TRBJ1-1|12|.|.|TRBV12-3/TRBV12-4
CASLRGNTEAFF
TGTGCCAGCTTACGGGGGAACACTGAAGCTTTCTTT
>TRBJ1-1|13|.|.|TRBV9
CASSVGKNTEAFF
TGTGCCAGCAGCGTAGGTAAGAACACTGAAGCTTTCTTT
>TRBJ1-4|15|.|.|TRBV18
CASSRRREVLGKLFF
TGTGCCAGCTCACGGAGGAGGGAAGTTCTGGGAAAACTGTTTTTT
>TRBJ1-2|14|.|.|TRBV18
CASSPNAANYGYTF
TGTGCCAGCTCACCCAACGCAGCTAACTATGGCTACACCTTC
>TRBJ1-6|17|.|.|TRBV20-1
CSASFAGRRSYNSPLHF
TGCAGTGCTAGTTTCGCGGGCAGACGCTCCTATAATTCACCCCTCCACTTT
>TRBJ2-7|15|.|.|TRBV6-5
CASSYEAGVGREQYF
TGTGCCAGCAGTTACGAGGCAGGGGTGGGGCGCGAGCAGTACTTC
>TRBJ2-1|14|.|.|TRBV6-5
CASFAPGSYNEQFF
TGTGCCAGCTTCGCGCCGGGCTCCTACAATGAGCAGTTCTTC
>TRBJ1-1|13|.|TRBD1|TRBV2
CASSPSGQAKAFF
TGTGCCAGCAGTCCCTCGGGACAGGCCAAAGCTTTCTTT
>TRBJ1-2|13|.|TRBD1|TRBV2
CASIGQGNYGYTF
TGTGCCAGCATTGGACAGGGGAACTATGGCTACACCTTC
>TRBJ1-3|15|.|TRBD1|TRBV5-4
CASSPDRGSGNTIYF
TGTGCCAGCAGCCCCGACAGGGGCAGTGGAAACACCATATATTTT
>TRBJ1-6|15|once|.|TRBV5-1
CASSFQQGPNSPLHF
TGCGCCAGCAGCTTCCAGCAGGGGCCGAATTCACCCCTCCACTTT
>TRBJ2-1|16|.|.|TRBV5-4
CASSSGRVATNNEQFF
TGTGCCAGCAGCTCCGGTCGGGTAGCGACTAACAATGAGCAGTTCTTC
>TRBJ1-3|13|.|TRBD1|TRBV2
CASRTGSGNTIYF
TGTGCCAGCAGGACAGGGTCTGGAAACACCATATATTTT
>TRBJ1-5|15|.|TRBD1|TRBV18
CASSPGTGGNQPQHF
TGTGCCAGCTCACCAGGGACAGGGGGGAATCAGCCCCAGCATTTT
>TRBJ2-7|12|.|.|TRBV28
CASCGDSYEQYF
TGTGCCAGCTGCGGGGACTCCTACGAGCAGTACTTC
>TRBJ1-2|14|.|.|TRBV4-1
CASTGVFPNYGYTF
TGCGCCAGCACCGGGGTGTTCCCTAACTATGGCTACACCTTC
>TRBJ2-1|11|.|.|TRBV29-1
CSAVIGVEQFF
TGCAGCGCCGTCATCGGAGTCGAGCAGTTCTTC
>TRBJ2-3|18|once|TRBD2|TRBV6-1
CASSENPPGTSGRNTQYF
TGTGCCAGCAGTGAAAACCCCCCCGGGACTAGCGGGAGGAATACGCAGTATTTT
>TRBJ2-4|15|.|TRBD1|TRBV18
CASSPGTVAKNIQYF
TGTGCCAGCTCACCTGGGACAGTAGCCAAAAACATTCAGTACTTC
>TRBJ2-5|13|once|.|TRBV14
CASSQATPTAQYF
TGTGCCAGCAGCCAAGCCACCCCCACAGCCCAGTACTTC
>TRBJ1-5|14|.|TRBD1|TRBV6-5
CASSTGGTNQPQHF
TGTGCCAGCAGCACAGGGGGGACAAATCAGCCCCAGCATTTT
>TRBJ1-5|14|.|.|TRBV19
CASSLGFSNQPQHF
TGTGCCAGTAGTTTGGGCTTTTCCAATCAGCCCCAGCATTTT
>TRBJ2-7|14|.|.|TRBV2
CASSDQVSSYEQYF
TGTGCCAGCAGTGACCAGGTGAGCTCCTACGAGCAGTACTTC
>TRBJ2-7|14|.|.|TRBV9
CASSVGQNPYEQYF
TGTGCCAGCAGCGTAGGGCAGAACCCCTACGAGCAGTACTTC
>TRBJ2-3|16|.|TRBD1|TRBV6-5
CASSYTARGPADTQYF
TGTGCCAGCAGTTACACCGCCAGGGGGCCTGCAGATACGCAGTATTTT
>TRBJ1-4|14|.|.|TRBV12-5
CASGLSSGNEKLFF
TGTGCTAGTGGCCTCTCCTCGGGGAATGAAAAACTGTTTTTT
>TRBJ2-4|17|.|TRBD1|TRBV19
CASSILAGGLAKNIQYF
TGTGCCAGTAGTATCCTCGCAGGGGGTTTAGCCAAAAACATTCAGTACTTC
>TRBJ2-3|13|.|TRBD2|TRBV19
CASSITSGSLEYF
TGTGCCAGTAGTATAACTAGCGGGAGCCTCGAGTATTTT
>TRBJ2-1|15|few|.|TRBV19
CASRDQGRSYNEQFF
TGTGCCAGTAGAGATCAGGGTCGTTCCTACAATGAGCAGTTCTTC
>TRBJ1-3|16|.|.|TRBV19
CASGRWGVTQENTIYF
TGTGCCAGTGGACGGTGGGGGGTAACGCAGGAAAACACCATATATTTT
>TRBJ1-1|16|many|TRBD1|TRBV14
CASSQLQGKGNTEAFF
TGTGCCAGCAGCCAACTACAGGGGAAGGGGAACACTGAAGCTTTCTTT
>TRBJ2-1|14|.|.|TRBV19
CASSSREWFNEQFF
TGTGCCAGTAGTTCTCGGGAGTGGTTCAATGAGCAGTTCTTC
>TRBJ1-4|16|.|TRBD1|TRBV7-9
CASSSAGTGANEKLFF
TGTGCCAGCAGCTCGGCCGGGACAGGGGCTAATGAAAAACTGTTTTTT
>TRBJ2-4|18|few|TRBD2|TRBV5-1
CASSKSSGLNLAKNIQYF
TGCGCCAGCAGCAAATCTAGCGGGCTGAATCTAGCCAAAAACATTCAGTACTTC
>TRBJ1-1|15|.|.|TRBV11-2
CASSLVDSLGTEAFF
TGTGCCAGCAGCTTAGTTGACAGTTTGGGCACTGAAGCTTTCTTT
>TRBJ2-5|17|.|TRBD1|TRBV4-2
CASSQGQSDRGGETQYF
TGTGCCAGCAGCCAAGGGCAATCAGACAGGGGAGGTGAGACCCAGTACTTC
>TRBJ1-3|16|.|.|TRBV7-7
CASSLRVGGLGNTIYF
TGTGCCAGCAGCTTACGTGTCGGGGGGCTTGGAAACACCATATATTTT